This passage covers 8 T cell receptor beta chains from one sample sequenced in a study of T cell responses to AZD1222 COVID-19 vaccine. Clones were read by immunoSEQ multiplex PCR, and TCRdb kept only the in-frame ones, dropping some. The sample lists 83,000 or so clones; approximately 88% were seen once. Sequences were derived from peripheral blood, sampled on day 0 of MenACWY control vaccination. The receptors originated from an adult in good health.

Only a few counts were recorded for this clone. The rearrangement joins TRBV27 to TRBJ2-7, with D hard to call. Trimming cost V 6 bases and J 3 bases, with 6 bases left between them. This CDR3 region has 11 residues. The germline CDR1 and CDR2 sequences are MNHEY and SMNVEV (reference sequence). The CDR3 protein is CASSHIYEQYF. The CDR3 nucleotides are TGTGCCAGCAGCCATATCTACGAGCAGTACTTC.

The chain uses TRBV18 and TRBJ1-6, with D possibly being TRBD1 (5 bases). V was pared by 4 bases and J by 7 bases, with 11 bases between. The CDR3 length is 14 residues. In germline, CDR1 is KGHSH, CDR2 LQKENI. The CDR3 DNA reads as TGTGCCAGCTCACACCGGGACGGGAATTCACCCCTCCACTTT. Its translation is CASSHRDGNSPLHF.

This chain connects TRBV6-5 to TRBJ1-4, with 8 bases lining up with TRBD1. V lost 2 bases to trimming and J lost 5 bases; unmatched junction nucleotides: 4. The CDR3 loop spans 15 amino acids. Per the germline V gene, CDR1 is MNHEY and CDR2 is SVGAGI. The CDR3 protein is CASSYNRDRNEKLFF. The CDR3 nucleotides are TGTGCCAGCAGTTACAACCGGGACAGGAATGAAAAACTGTTTTTT.

In regard to this clone: Its ends do not fully match the called genes, so a read error is possible. The chain joins TRBV6-6 to TRBJ1-3, with D tentatively TRBD1 (6 bases). The length of the CDR3 is 13 residues. Germline lookup yields CDR1 MNHNY and CDR2 SVGAGI (reference sequence). The CDR3 loop is CASSYLQGSTIYF. CDR3 in DNA: TGTGCCAGCAGTTACTTACAGGGAAGCACCATATATTTT.

V is TRBV7-2 and J is TRBJ2-1; TRBD2 matches 11 bases. This CDR3 is built from 15 residues. The junction had 3 bases not matched to a gene; V was cut back by 1 base and J by 7 bases. Germline assignment: CDR1 SGHTA and CDR2 FQGNSA. For the CDR3, the DNA is TGTGCCAGCAGCTTAGAGGGGACTAGCGGAAATGAGCAGTTCTTC. Encoded protein: CASSLEGTSGNEQFF.

V is TRBV28 and J is TRBJ2-7; D call uncertain. CDR3 size: 14 residues. The germline V gene has CDR1 MDHEN and CDR2 SYDVKM. V was cut by 6 bases and J by 4 bases, with 16 bases left in between. CDR3 sequence: CASSRAPGSYEQYF. The CDR3 coding sequence is TGTGCCAGCAGCCGGGCCCCCGGTTCGTACGAGCAGTACTTC.

CDR3 region: CASSLGLEGGEQYF. Written as DNA, the CDR3 is TGTGCCAGCAGCCTGGGACTAGAGGGGGGCGAGCAGTACTTC. The V and J genes are TRBV5-6 and TRBJ2-7; 8 nucleotides align to TRBD2. This CDR3 has 14 amino acids. Germline V CDR1 and CDR2: SGHDT, YYEEEE. The trim removed 4 bases at V and 6 bases at J, leaving 9 bases unmatched.

V gene TRBV7-2 combines with J gene TRBJ2-3, with 7 nucleotides matching TRBD1. V gave up 4 bases and J gave up 5 bases; unmatched junction bases: 3. Germline CDR1 is SGHTA and CDR2 is FQGNSA. The CDR3 is 13 amino acids. The CDR3 region is CASSSGQLDTQYF. In DNA, the CDR3 is TGTGCCAGCAGCTCGGGACAGTTAGATACGCAGTATTTT.